The clone carrying this T cell receptor beta chain came up many times. This sample is part of a study of blood T cells in healthy people across ages. It was with a sample-barcoded 5' primer and a J-beta primer mix that a second PCR of roughly 6 to 12 cycles was run. Using its own MiXCR run on the 5' RACE reads, TCRdb lists one record per CDR3 protein. The sample lists hundreds of thousands of distinct CDR3 sequences; roughly 64% were seen once. V was clipped by 4 bases and J by 4 bases, with 10 bases between them. This CDR3 region has 12 residues. Per germline, CDR1 SQVTM and CDR2 ANQGSEA. The rearrangement links TRBV29-1 to TRBJ2-5, with D possibly TRBD2 on 5 matching bases. This receptor was taken from a man aged 25 to 40 in good health. The source material was blood. DNA for the CDR3: TGCAGCGTTGTCGCCGGAGGAGAGACCCAGTACTTC. Amino acid sequence: CSVVAGGETQYF.